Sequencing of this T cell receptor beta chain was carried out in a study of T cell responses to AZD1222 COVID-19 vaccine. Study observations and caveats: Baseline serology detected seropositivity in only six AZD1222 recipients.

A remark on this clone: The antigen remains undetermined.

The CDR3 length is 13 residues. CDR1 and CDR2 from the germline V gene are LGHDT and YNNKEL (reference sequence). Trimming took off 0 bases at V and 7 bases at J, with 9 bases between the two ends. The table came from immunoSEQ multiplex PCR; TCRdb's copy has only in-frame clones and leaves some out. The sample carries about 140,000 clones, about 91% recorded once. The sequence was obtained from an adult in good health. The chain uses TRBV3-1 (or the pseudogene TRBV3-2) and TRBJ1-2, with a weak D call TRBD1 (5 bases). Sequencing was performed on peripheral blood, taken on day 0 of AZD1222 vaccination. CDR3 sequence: CASSQEGRGGYTF. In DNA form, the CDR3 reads TGTGCCAGCAGCCAAGAAGGGAGGGGTGGCTACACCTTC.